The 13 T cell receptor beta chains reported below all come from one sample, sequenced in a study of low-dose radiotherapy and immunotherapy resistance in tumors. Primers used for first-strand cDNA, a TRAV- and TRBV-specific set, covered both alpha and beta chains. TCRs were amplified for roughly 20 PCR cycles with a constant-region primer and V-primer adapter. TCRdb fed the reads into MiXCR, producing one record per CDR3 protein. The table has around 60,000 distinct CDR3 sequences, less than 30% seen once. Noted time point: after trial treatment. Treatment defined: LDRT plus nivolumab, ipilimumab, low-dose cyclophosphamide and aspirin (RACIN trial). This material consisted of PBMCs, taken after low-dose radiotherapy plus immunotherapy. These receptor sequences come from a male donor with prostate cancer.

The chain joins TRBV19 to TRBJ2-7; perhaps D is TRBD1 or TRBD2 (6 bases each). This CDR3 region has 16 residues. CDR1 and CDR2 (germline): LNHDA, SQIVND (reference sequence). V lost 9 bases to trimming and J lost 2 bases, with 23 bases between them. DNA for the CDR3: TGTGCCAGGCCTCGGAGGGGGTACAAGGGACCCTACGAGCAGTACTTC. It specifies CARPRRGYKGPYEQYF.

This clonotype was counted at least ten times. The chain recombines TRBV3-1 with TRBJ2-7; 10 nucleotides line up with TRBD2. Trimming removed 0 bases from V and 2 bases from J; junction bases left unmatched: 10. Germline CDR1 reads LGHDT; CDR2 reads YNNKEL (reference sequence). There are 18 residues in the CDR3. The CDR3 reads CASSQDVSGRDTTYEQYF. The CDR3 bases are TGTGCCAGCAGCCAAGATGTAAGCGGGAGGGATACCACCTACGAGCAGTACTTC.

The table lists this clonotype with many counts. V usage is TRBV27 and J usage is TRBJ1-6, with 8 bases identical to TRBD1. Germline lookup yields CDR1 MNHEY and CDR2 SMNVEV (reference sequence). CDR3 length equals 14 residues. Germline trimming cut 10 bases from V and 7 bases from J; bases unmatched to any gene: 9. The CDR3 spells CAIREQGGNSPLHF. DNA for the CDR3: TGTGCCATCCGGGAACAGGGGGGAAATTCACCCCTCCACTTT.

This clonotype appeared a few times. This chain joins TRBV12-3 or TRBV12-4 and TRBJ2-1; TRBD1 is a possible D gene (6 bases). The CDR3 loop spans 16 amino acids. The V end lost 8 bases, the J end lost 3 bases, and 20 bases lay between the germline ends. For the CDR3, the DNA is TGTGCCAGCTCACCACCGGCGGCAGGGGTCTACAATGAGCAGTTCTTC. Its translation: CASSPPAAGVYNEQFF.

This clonotype turned up a few times. The chain couples TRBV28 to TRBJ2-3, with 9 bases lining up with TRBD2. Trimming at V came to 6 bases and at J to 1 base, leaving 14 bases not matched to a gene. The CDR3 extends over 18 amino acids. The germline V gene encodes CDR1 MDHEN and CDR2 SYDVKM. The CDR3 coding sequence is TGTGCCAGCAGGTTAAAGGGTTTGGTAGCGGGAGGCACAGATACGCAGTATTTT. As protein: CASRLKGLVAGGTDTQYF.

This clonotype appeared a few times. The chain employs TRBV20-1 and TRBJ2-3; 10 bases line up with TRBD2. Per the germline V gene, CDR1 is DFQATT and CDR2 is SNEGSKA (reference sequence). The CDR3 consists of 16 residues. Trimming took 0 bases from V and 2 from J; bases not matched to a gene: 5. CDR3 sequence (DNA): TGCAGTGCTAGAGACGGTACTAGCGGGAACACAGATACGCAGTATTTT. This sequence encodes CSARDGTSGNTDTQYF.

This clonotype was seen at least ten times. The chain uses TRBV3-1 and TRBJ2-7, with 9 bases fitting TRBD2. Germline CDR1 LGHDT, CDR2 YNNKEL (reference sequence). The CDR3 loop spans 14 amino acids. The trim removed 5 bases at V and 3 bases at J, leaving 5 bases unmatched. The CDR3 here is CASSSLAGSYEQYF. In DNA form, the CDR3 reads TGTGCCAGCAGCTCCCTAGCGGGAAGCTACGAGCAGTACTTC.

This clonotype was detected ten times or more. The chain joins TRBV29-1 to TRBJ2-7; 7 bases line up with TRBD2. This CDR3 has 13 residues. Germline values: CDR1 SQVTM, CDR2 ANQGSEA. V dropped 2 bases and J dropped 1; count of bases not matched to a gene: 2. The CDR3 bases are TGCAGCGTTGAAACGGGGGGATCCTACGAGCAGTACTTC. As protein: CSVETGGSYEQYF.

In regard to this clonotype: A far more abundant clone sits one base away, making this likely a read error. The CDR3 loop is CASSWGNGNEQYF. Written as DNA, the CDR3 is TGTGCCAGCAGTTGGGGAAACGGGAATGAGCAGTACTTC. The chain employs TRBV28 and TRBJ2-7; possible D gene TRBD2, 5 bases. V was trimmed by 4 bases and J by 7 bases, leaving 14 bases between them. Germline values: CDR1 MDHEN, CDR2 SYDVKM. This CDR3 contains 13 residues.

In its sample, this clonotype was seen many times. The rearrangement links TRBV12-3 or TRBV12-4 to TRBJ1-5; TRBD1 might be the D (6 bases). Trimming took 6 bases from V and 1 from J, leaving 19 bases between them. CDR3 length equals 17 residues. CDR3 amino acids: CASSRDTGGRSNQPQHF. CDR3 sequence (DNA): TGTGCCAGCAGCCGAGATACGGGGGGCAGAAGCAATCAGCCCCAGCATTTT.

The chain has TRBV6-2 or TRBV6-3 and TRBJ1-5; no clear D gene. The CDR3 is 12 residues long. Trimming took 2 bases from V and 6 from J, leaving 5 bases between them. The V gene's germline CDR1 is MNHEY and CDR2 SVGEGT. CDR3 sequence reads: CASSYGVQPQHF. The CDR3 DNA reads TGTGCCAGCAGTTACGGGGTTCAGCCCCAGCATTTT.

At least ten counts were recorded for this clonotype. The rearrangement joins TRBV20-1 to TRBJ2-1; D is perhaps TRBD1 (6 bases). The CDR3 loop spans 14 amino acids. The V and J ends lost 3 bases and 2 bases respectively, with 11 bases between them. Looked up from germline, CDR1 is DFQATT and CDR2 is SNEGSKA (reference sequence). CDR3 sequence reads: CSASRQGTYNEQFF. CDR3 in DNA: TGCAGTGCTAGTCGGCAGGGGACCTACAATGAGCAGTTCTTC.

Comment on this clonotype: Since a far larger clone is one base different, this is likely a read error. The CDR3 reads CASQSIAATRELFF. The CDR3 nucleotides read TGTGCCAGCCAATCCATCGCGGCCACCAGGGAGCTGTTTTTT. The chain has TRBV6-8 and TRBJ2-2, with D hard to call. The CDR3 spans 14 residues. CDR1 MNHGY and CDR2 SAAAGT come from the germline V gene.